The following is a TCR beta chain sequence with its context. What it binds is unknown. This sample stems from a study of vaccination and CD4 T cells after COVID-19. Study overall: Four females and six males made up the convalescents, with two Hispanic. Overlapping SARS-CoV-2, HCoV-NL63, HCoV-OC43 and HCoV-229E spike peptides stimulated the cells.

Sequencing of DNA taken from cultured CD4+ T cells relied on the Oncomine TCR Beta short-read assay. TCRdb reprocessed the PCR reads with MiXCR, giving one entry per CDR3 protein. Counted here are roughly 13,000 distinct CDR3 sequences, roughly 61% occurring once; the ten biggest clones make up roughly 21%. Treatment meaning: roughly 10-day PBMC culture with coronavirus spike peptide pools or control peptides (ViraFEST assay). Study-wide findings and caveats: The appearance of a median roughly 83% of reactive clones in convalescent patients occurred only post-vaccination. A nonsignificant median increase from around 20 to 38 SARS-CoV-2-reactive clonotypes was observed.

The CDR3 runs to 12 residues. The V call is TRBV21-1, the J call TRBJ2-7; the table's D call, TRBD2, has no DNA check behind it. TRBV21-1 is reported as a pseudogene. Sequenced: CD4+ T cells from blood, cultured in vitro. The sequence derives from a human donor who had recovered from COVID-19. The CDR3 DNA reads TGTGCCAGCGGGCTAGCCAGGTACGAGCAGTACTTC. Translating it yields CASGLARYEQYF.